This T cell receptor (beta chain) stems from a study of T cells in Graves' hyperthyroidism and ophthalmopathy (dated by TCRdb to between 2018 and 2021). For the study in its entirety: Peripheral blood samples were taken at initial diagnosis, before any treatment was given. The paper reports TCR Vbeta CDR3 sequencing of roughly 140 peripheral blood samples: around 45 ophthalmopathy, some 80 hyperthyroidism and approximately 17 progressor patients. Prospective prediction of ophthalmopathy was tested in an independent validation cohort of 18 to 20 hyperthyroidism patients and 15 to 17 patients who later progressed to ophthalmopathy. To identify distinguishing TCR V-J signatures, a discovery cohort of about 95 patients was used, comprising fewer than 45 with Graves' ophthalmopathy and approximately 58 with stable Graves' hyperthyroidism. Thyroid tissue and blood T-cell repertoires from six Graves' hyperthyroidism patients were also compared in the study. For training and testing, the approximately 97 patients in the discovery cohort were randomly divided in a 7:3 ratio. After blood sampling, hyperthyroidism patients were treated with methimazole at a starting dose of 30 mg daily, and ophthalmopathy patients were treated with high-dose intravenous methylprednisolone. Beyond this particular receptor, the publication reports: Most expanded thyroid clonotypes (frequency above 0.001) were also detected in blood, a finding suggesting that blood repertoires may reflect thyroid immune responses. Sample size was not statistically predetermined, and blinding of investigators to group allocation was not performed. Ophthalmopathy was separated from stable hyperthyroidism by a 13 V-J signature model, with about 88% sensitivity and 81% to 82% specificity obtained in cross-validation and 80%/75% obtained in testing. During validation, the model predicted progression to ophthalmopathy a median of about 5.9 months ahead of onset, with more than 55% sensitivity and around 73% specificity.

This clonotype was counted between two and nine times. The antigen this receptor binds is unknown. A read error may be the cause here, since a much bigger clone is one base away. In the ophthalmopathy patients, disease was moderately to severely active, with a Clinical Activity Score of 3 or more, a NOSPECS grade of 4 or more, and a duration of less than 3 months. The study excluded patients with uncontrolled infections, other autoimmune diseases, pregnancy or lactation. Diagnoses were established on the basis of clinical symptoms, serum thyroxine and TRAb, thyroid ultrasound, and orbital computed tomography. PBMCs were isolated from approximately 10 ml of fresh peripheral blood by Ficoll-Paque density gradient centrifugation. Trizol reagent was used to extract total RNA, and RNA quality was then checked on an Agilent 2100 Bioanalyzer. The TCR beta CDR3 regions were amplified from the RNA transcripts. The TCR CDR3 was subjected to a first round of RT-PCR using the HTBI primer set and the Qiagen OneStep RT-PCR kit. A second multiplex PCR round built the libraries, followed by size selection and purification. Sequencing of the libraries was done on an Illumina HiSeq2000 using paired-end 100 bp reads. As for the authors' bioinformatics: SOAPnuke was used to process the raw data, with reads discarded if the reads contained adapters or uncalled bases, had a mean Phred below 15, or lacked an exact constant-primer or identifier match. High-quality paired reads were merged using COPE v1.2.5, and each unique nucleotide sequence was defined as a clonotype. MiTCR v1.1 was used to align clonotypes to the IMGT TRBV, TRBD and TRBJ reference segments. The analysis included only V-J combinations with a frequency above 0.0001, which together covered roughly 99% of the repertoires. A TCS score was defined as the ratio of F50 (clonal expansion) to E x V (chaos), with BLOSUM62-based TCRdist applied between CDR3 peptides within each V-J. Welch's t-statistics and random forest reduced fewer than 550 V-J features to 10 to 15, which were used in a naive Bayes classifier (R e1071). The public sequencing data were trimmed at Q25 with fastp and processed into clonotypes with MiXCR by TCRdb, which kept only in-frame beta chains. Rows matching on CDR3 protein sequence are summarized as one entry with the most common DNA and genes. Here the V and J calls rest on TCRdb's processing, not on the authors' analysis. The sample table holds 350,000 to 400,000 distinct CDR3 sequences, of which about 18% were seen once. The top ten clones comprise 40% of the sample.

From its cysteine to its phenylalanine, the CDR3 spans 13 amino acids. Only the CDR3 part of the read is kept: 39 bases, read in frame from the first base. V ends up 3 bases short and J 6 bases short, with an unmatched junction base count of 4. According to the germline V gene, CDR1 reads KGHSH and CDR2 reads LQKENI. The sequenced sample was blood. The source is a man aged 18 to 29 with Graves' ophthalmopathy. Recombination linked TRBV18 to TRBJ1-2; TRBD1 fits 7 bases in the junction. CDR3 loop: CASSPDREHGYTF. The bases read TGTGCCAGCTCACCCGACAGGGAACATGGCTACACCTTC. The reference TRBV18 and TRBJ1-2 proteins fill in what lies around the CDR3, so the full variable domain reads NAGVMQNPRHLVRRRGQEARLRCSPMKGHSHVYWYRQLPEEGLKFMVYLQKENIIDESGMPKERFSAEFPKEGPSILRIQQVVRGDSAAYFCASSPDREHGYTFGSGTRLTVV.